Given below is one T cell receptor beta chain in context. The antigen is unknown. After removal of 6 bases from V and 4 bases from J, the junction contained 29 bases not matched to a gene. Germline assignment: CDR1 KGHSH and CDR2 LQKENI. The CDR3 has 21 residues. These data are taken from a study of T cell responses to AZD1222 COVID-19 vaccine. Whole-study results and caveats: Spike was spanned by vaccine-associated CD4 TCRs, with dominance at 160-218 and 743-854.

Assay used: immunoSEQ multiplex PCR; TCRdb lists only in-frame clones, some missing. The repertoire has more than 110,000 clones, 70% to 90% of them found once; the top ten carry under 3.5%. The J gene is TRBJ1-1, the V gene TRBV18; 7 positions agree with TRBD1. The material sequenced was peripheral blood, taken on day 0 of AZD1222 vaccination. This TCR was recovered from an adult in good health. CDR3 protein: CASSPRLQGYSPSSSVTEAFF. As DNA, the CDR3 is TGTGCCAGCTCGCCAAGATTACAGGGGTACAGCCCCTCCTCATCGGTCACTGAAGCTTTCTTT.